This TCR beta chain originates from a study of OX40 agonist ivuxolimab in advanced cancers. In germline, CDR1 is LNHDA, CDR2 SQIVND (reference sequence). V lost 4 bases and J lost 4, with 17 bases in between. The CDR3 totals 16 residues. The method was immunoSEQ multiplex PCR; TCRdb's version includes in-frame clones alone and lacks a portion of them. The profile shows some 90,000 clones, 91% of them singletons. This clone was seen a handful of times. The TCR sequence derives from an adult with an advanced solid tumor such as melanoma, head and neck, liver or kidney cancer. The J gene is TRBJ1-5, the V gene TRBV19; the D gene is possibly TRBD1 (5 bases). Sequenced here: CD4+ or CD8+ T cells sorted from blood, sampled in a trial of the OX40 agonist ivuxolimab. CDR3: CASSTRGSRLNQPQHF. CDR3 DNA sequence: TGTGCCAGTAGTACACGGGGCAGTCGACTTAATCAGCCCCAGCATTTT.